A selection of T cell receptor beta chains follows, all from one sample in a study of T cells after yellow fever vaccination. One entry per CDR3 protein results from TCRdb running MiXCR on the 5' RACE reads. The sample holds a few hundred thousand distinct CDR3 sequences; roughly 6.1% are singletons and the top ten take over 14%. This sample comprised PBMCs, obtained 5 days after the yellow fever booster vaccination. These receptors all come from a man between 25 and 39 years old who received the YFV17D yellow fever vaccine. The CDR3 runs from the conserved cysteine through the conserved F or W. Each record gives: V gene, J gene, CDR3 length, CDR3 protein.

TRBV4-3	TRBJ2-2	17	CASSQQTQRVKPGELFF
TRBV5-1	TRBJ1-2	15	CASSRETGINEGYTF
TRBV29-1	TRBJ2-1	13	CSVEGLAVNEQFF
TRBV7-2	TRBJ2-5	14	CASSTWTGPETQYF
TRBV20-1	TRBJ2-1	12	CRAGRSYNEQFF
TRBV6-1	TRBJ1-5	14	CATQSGLGNQPQHF
TRBV7-9	TRBJ1-2	14	CASSLGVTNYGYTF
TRBV5-4	TRBJ2-1	16	CASRPQRAGAYNEQFF
TRBV5-4	TRBJ2-7	15	CASSLTGGTPYEQYF
TRBV7-2	TRBJ1-4	15	CASSLVWGMPEKLFF
TRBV15	TRBJ2-7	13	CATSKDRGYEQYF
TRBV25-1	TRBJ2-7	11	CASKEPYEQYF
TRBV28	TRBJ2-7	12	CASKLSEGEQYF
TRBV20-1	TRBJ2-1	15	CSARGAANSYNEQFF
TRBV6-2/TRBV6-3	TRBJ2-7	14	CASSYMISAGEQYF
TRBV20-1	TRBJ2-7	13	CSASRPEFYEQYF
TRBV7-8	TRBJ2-7	12	CASSLVDYEQYF
TRBV11-2	TRBJ1-4	16	CASSPSGGSANEKLFF
TRBV4-3	TRBJ2-3	15	CASSQTSFVRDTQYF
TRBV2	TRBJ2-7	11	CATLDSPEQYF
TRBV15	TRBJ2-1	15	CATSISSGRLNEQFF
TRBV29-1	TRBJ2-1	14	CSGKKRGAYNEQFF
TRBV19	TRBJ2-7	16	CASSARDTSGTYEQYF
TRBV27	TRBJ2-5	19	CASSLWAGTSGRRQETQYF
TRBV4-3	TRBJ1-1	15	CASSQSGGQGAGAFF
TRBV4-3	TRBJ1-1	13	CASSQGTNTEAFF
TRBV7-2	TRBJ1-3	16	CASSLGGLFSGNTIYF
TRBV12-3/TRBV12-4	TRBJ2-7	13	CASRLTGSYEQYF
TRBV10-2	TRBJ1-1	15	CASSETGTGNTEAFF
TRBV12-3/TRBV12-4	TRBJ2-3	13	CASRPSGTDTQYF
TRBV15	TRBJ2-1	16	CATSRYEASAYNEQFF
TRBV19	TRBJ2-7	13	CDSSSAVYAEQYF
TRBV5-1	TRBJ2-3	15	CASSRLAASTDTQYF
TRBV7-2	TRBJ2-1	13	CASSYTRGDEQFF
TRBV5-1	TRBJ2-7	14	CASSWTGTTEEQYF
TRBV12-3/TRBV12-4	TRBJ1-2	13	CASSSTGASGYTF
TRBV20-1	TRBJ2-7	16	CSAREPGLAGFYEQYF
TRBV12-3/TRBV12-4	TRBJ2-3	15	CASSFVSGSTDTQYF
TRBV20-1	TRBJ2-4	15	CSASGRAVFGNIQYF
TRBV12-3/TRBV12-4	TRBJ2-2	15	CASSRGQGVTGELFF
TRBV20-1	TRBJ2-2	16	CSARAGLGKSSGELFF
TRBV9	TRBJ2-1	13	CASSVVEGGGPFF
TRBV20-1	TRBJ1-2	13	CSARSGTAYGYTF
TRBV20-1	TRBJ1-6	15	CSAKSTGERNSPLHF
TRBV12-3/TRBV12-4	TRBJ1-4	11	CASSYGGKLFF
TRBV20-1	TRBJ2-7	15	CSARDQGGYRGEQYF
TRBV11-1	TRBJ2-3	18	CASSLARASADLTDTQYF
TRBV15	TRBJ1-5	13	CATSGQGRQPQHF
TRBV19	TRBJ2-5	12	CASNDLGETQYF
TRBV5-6	TRBJ2-1	12	CASSSLGSEQFF
TRBV20-1	TRBJ2-4	16	CSARDPMGVAKNIQYF